This T cell receptor beta chain was found in a study of cytomegalovirus exposure and HLA in healthy donors (dated by TCRdb to 2016 to 2017). Background on the whole study: According to a later analysis, one platform produced both the 100 to 150 validation repertoires and the roughly 650 repertoires of the first cohort. The study aimed to test whether cataloging public T cell receptors could reveal signatures of past pathogen exposure. A separate validation cohort of about 110 different subjects was used in addition to the approximately 640-subject first cohort. High-throughput TCR immunosequencing, statistical association of individual TCRs with disease status, and machine learning were combined to predict cytomegalovirus infection status. Results and caveats for the whole study, not just this receptor: Across donors, most TCR sequences were observed very rarely, whereas some public TCRs were present in many individuals. All 120 or so repertoires were used to score co-occurrence in the validation cohort in a later analysis, because that analysis had no HLA typing for the cohort. A later analysis found that TCRs clustered in the first cohort also tended to co-occur in the approximately 120 validation repertoires, with approximately 93% of cluster scores above 0. A total of some 180 TCR beta chains were listed by the study as associated with cytomegalovirus. In both the original and validation cohorts, the classifier was reported to diagnose cytomegalovirus status with high specificity and sensitivity. It was suggested by the authors that the approach could potentially be generalized to other disease states and immunological phenotypes. In vitro tests confirmed that a few of the cytomegalovirus-associated TCR beta chains recognize cytomegalovirus antigens.

As regards this clone: Its antigen remains unidentified. Nothing much larger sits one base from this clone, and base qualities are not available.

The donors belonged to the validation cohort of 120 subjects, which was separate from the roughly 670-subject first cohort. Library prep was done by the immunoSEQ multiplex PCR assay. The paper's processing steps were these. A statistical classification framework was built for diagnosing cytomegalovirus status from the catalog of TCR beta chain sequences. In TCRdb, the immuneACCESS table is reduced to in-frame sequences with V and J assigned. These tables do not hold every clone; where another copy was compared, an unresolved V gene accounts for under half, and the others remain unexplained. V, J and clone size were drawn from that table, and D and trimming were deduced from the DNA. This sample gives about 82,000 clones in total; 85% to 95% of them show up just once. The leading ten clones occupy more than 0.6% of the sample. The CDR3 goes from the cysteine to the phenylalanine over 16 residues. Kept here is only the CDR3 DNA, which spans 48 bases and is read in frame from base 1. The germline V gene (reference sequence) sets CDR1 to LNHDA and CDR2 to SQIVND. Germline trimming: 5 bases from V, 2 bases from J; junction bases outside gene matches: 11.

The chain is encoded by TRBV19 joined to TRBJ1-1; 7 bases in the middle match TRBD1. Sequencing input: PBMCs. This sequence was found in a woman younger than 35 in good health and CMV-seronegative. The CDR3 reads CASSPLPGTDNTEAFF. Read as DNA, the sequence is TGTGCCAGTAGTCCCTTACCTGGGACAGATAACACTGAAGCTTTCTTT.